A selection of T cell receptor beta chains follows, all from one sample in a study of blood T cell repertoires in COVID-19. The protocol was immunoSEQ multiplex PCR, while the TCRdb copy is restricted to in-frame clones and leaves out a portion. Of around 26,000 clones in the sample, around two thirds were seen once. Source material: peripheral blood. These receptors all stem from a man in his 60s with active or convalescent COVID-19. Both conserved end residues are trimmed from each CDR3.

12 TRBJ2-5 TRBV30 AWSVLAGQETQY
12 TRBJ2-2 TRBV28 ASRSGQRTGELF
9 TRBJ2-5 TRBV24-1 ATGQGETQY
11 TRBJ1-5 TRBV12-3/TRBV12-4 ASSFGPSTPQH
17 TRBJ2-5 TRBV14 ASSQVGYPATGDQETQY
11 TRBJ2-7 TRBV4-2 ASSQESRSWQY
12 TRBJ2-2 TRBV29-1 SAAARERAGELF
9 TRBJ2-7 TRBV7-9 ASSLYYEQY
12 TRBJ2-7 TRBV5-1 ASSLQGQTYEQY
11 TRBJ2-1 TRBV6-6 ASAGTGHNEQF
13 TRBJ2-1 TRBV5-1 ASSLAGARRDEQF
11 TRBJ1-5 TRBV4-2 ASSQEGGQPQH
12 TRBJ1-6 TRBV29-1 SSSEAAYNSPLH
15 TRBJ2-3 TRBV7-6 ASSPNTGTGGLDTQY
13 TRBJ1-5 TRBV6-2/TRBV6-3 ASSYGTGGGQPQH
11 TRBJ1-5 TRBV6-1 ASSESGVQPQH
13 TRBJ2-1 TRBV5-1 ASSFGGSSYNEQF
14 TRBJ2-3 TRBV2 ASSATSGGAGDTQY
13 TRBJ1-3 TRBV19 ASSITRATGNTIY
12 TRBJ1-5 TRBV5-1 ASSPGTGNQPQH
13 TRBJ2-3 TRBV2 ASLPGFNRGDTQY
11 TRBJ1-1 TRBV19 ASSKGRNTEAF
14 TRBJ2-3 TRBV24-1 ATSDKQGGGTDTQY
12 TRBJ1-5 TRBV21-1 ASSSTGLGQPQH
14 TRBJ1-3 TRBV18 ASSPPAGDGGNTIY
13 TRBJ1-5 TRBV5-3 ARSLWGGGNQPQH
13 TRBJ2-3 TRBV19 ASSRRRRGTDTQY
15 TRBJ2-7 TRBV14 ASSRRSGTSGFREQY
13 TRBJ2-3 TRBV2 APRGYTNAPDTQY
14 TRBJ1-6 TRBV5-1 ASSPDGQGVGSPLH
12 TRBJ1-6 TRBV5-6 ASSLVAGVPPLH
11 TRBJ2-7 TRBV5-1 ASSRDSAYEQY
16 TRBJ1-6 TRBV5-1 ASSTDVQGPLNGSPLH
12 TRBJ1-2 TRBV6-5 ASRTYGVVYGYT
12 TRBJ2-2 TRBV6-4 ASSPTGSTGELF
11 TRBJ2-2 TRBV5-5 ATSRGNTGELF
12 TRBJ1-1 TRBV5-1 ASSVTGGTTEAF
13 TRBJ1-4 TRBV5-5 ASSRIGESNEKLF
14 TRBJ1-6 TRBV9 ASSVGEGSDNSPLH
14 TRBJ1-6 TRBV27 ASRTDRRAYNSPLH
11 TRBJ1-2 TRBV5-4 ASSRTGDDGYT
14 TRBJ2-7 TRBV11-2 ASAVGGGFVLLEQY
12 TRBJ1-5 TRBV27 ASSLVQGDQPQH
11 TRBJ2-3 TRBV3-1/TRBV3-2 ASKRGLTDTQY
16 TRBJ1-6 TRBV12-5 ASGLWAGPISYNSPLH
11 TRBJ1-6 TRBV11-3 ASSLQSDSPLH
12 TRBJ2-2 TRBV7-3 ASKRLAGTGELF
14 TRBJ2-2 TRBV21-1 ASRTSGGLNTGELF
12 TRBJ1-1 TRBV20-1 SASVYGGNTEAF
12 TRBJ2-7 TRBV2 ASREPSGTYEQY